Each of the 6 T cell receptor beta chains below was sequenced from the same sample in a study of memory CD4+ T cells and cytomegalovirus serostatus. The sort gate was single viable CD3+CD4+CD8-CD45RO+ cells for memory CD4+ T cells. Clones were sequenced by immunoSEQ multiplex PCR, and TCRdb holds only the in-frame ones, with some missing. The top ten hold approximately 1.9% of the sample, which has 40,000 to 45,000 clones, less than 85% seen once. The source material was memory CD4+ T cells from blood. The receptors derive from an adult in good health and CMV-seronegative.

This clone was detected only once. The chain employs TRBV27 and TRBJ2-7; 10 bases agree with TRBD1. V lost 6 bases and J lost 3; bases outside the gene matches: 5. Germline CDR1 reads MNHEY; CDR2 reads SMNVEV (reference sequence). CDR3 length: 14 amino acids. CDR3 sequence (DNA): TGTGCCAGCAGCCGGACAGGGGGATACTACGAGCAGTACTTC. Protein sequence: CASSRTGGYYEQYF.

Only one count was recorded for this clone. The chain uses TRBV18 and TRBJ1-2, with no clear D. The CDR3 spans 11 residues. The ends were cut back, 3 bases at V and 8 bases at J, with 7 bases in the middle. The V gene's germline CDR1 is KGHSH and CDR2 LQKENI. The CDR3 reads CASSPGKGYTF. In nucleotides, the CDR3 is TGTGCCAGCTCACCGGGGAAGGGCTACACCTTC.

The J gene is TRBJ1-5, the V gene TRBV29-1, with TRBD1 as a possible D gene (6 bases). V was pared by 5 bases and J by 4 bases, with 24 bases between. Germline CDR1 is SQVTM and CDR2 is ANQGSEA. The CDR3 runs 17 residues. CDR3 coding DNA: TGCAGCGTTATGCGTACAGGGCCCCCCTGCCGAAATCAGCCCCAGCATTTT. Translating it yields CSVMRTGPPCRNQPQHF.

V gene TRBV18 combines with J gene TRBJ1-4; possibly TRBD1 for D (5 bases). Trimming removed 6 bases from V and 6 bases from J, with 17 bases in between. CDR3 length equals 15 residues. Per germline, CDR1 KGHSH and CDR2 LQKENI. In DNA, the CDR3 is TGTGCCAGCTCTCCCGGTGTGCAGGGTGATGAAAAACTGTTTTTT. It translates to CASSPGVQGDEKLFF. Full variable domain (missing parts from reference TRBV18 and TRBJ1-4): NAGVMQNPRHLVRRRGQEARLRCSPMKGHSHVYWYRQLPEEGLKFMVYLQKENIIDESGMPKERFSAEFPKEGPSILRIQQVVRGDSAAYFCASSPGVQGDEKLFFGSGTQLSVL.

The chain couples TRBV28 to TRBJ2-7; weak D call: TRBD2 (5 bases). The germline V gene encodes CDR1 MDHEN and CDR2 SYDVKM. The CDR3 consists of 11 residues. The V end lost 2 bases, the J end lost 10 bases, and 9 bases lay between the germline ends. DNA for the CDR3: TGTGCCAGCAGTTTAGAGGGTCCCCAGTACTTC. This translates into CASSLEGPQYF.

The DNA for the CDR3 is TGTGCCAGCAGCTTAGACAGGGGGAGGACCGGGGCCAACGTCCTGACTTTC. As protein: CASSLDRGRTGANVLTF. The chain combines TRBV11-3 with TRBJ2-6, with D possibly TRBD1 on 7 matching bases. Trimming took 0 bases from V and 4 from J, leaving 13 bases between them. This CDR3 comprises 17 residues. Germline V CDR1 and CDR2: SGHNT, YENEEA.